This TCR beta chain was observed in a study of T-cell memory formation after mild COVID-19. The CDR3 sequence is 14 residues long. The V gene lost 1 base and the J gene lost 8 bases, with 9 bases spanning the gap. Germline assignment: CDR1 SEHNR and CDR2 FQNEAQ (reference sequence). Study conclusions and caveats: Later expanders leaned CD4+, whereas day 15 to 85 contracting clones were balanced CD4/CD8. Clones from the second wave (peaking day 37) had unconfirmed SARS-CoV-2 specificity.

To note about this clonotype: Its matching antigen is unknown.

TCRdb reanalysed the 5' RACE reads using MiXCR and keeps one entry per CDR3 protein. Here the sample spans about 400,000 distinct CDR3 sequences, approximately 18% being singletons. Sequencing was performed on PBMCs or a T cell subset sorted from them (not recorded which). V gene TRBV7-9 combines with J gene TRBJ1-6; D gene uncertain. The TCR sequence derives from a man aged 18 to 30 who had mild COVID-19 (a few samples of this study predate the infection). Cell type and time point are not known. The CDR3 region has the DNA TGTGCCAGCAGCTTAGTAGATGGGGATTCACCCCTCCACTTT. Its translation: CASSLVDGDSPLHF.